Each of the 25 T cell receptor beta chains below was sequenced from the same sample in a study of blood T cell repertoires in COVID-19. Clones were read by immunoSEQ multiplex PCR, and TCRdb kept only the in-frame ones, dropping some. The sample contains approximately 170,000 clones, about 89% of which appear only once. Sequencing was performed on peripheral blood. The origin of the receptors is a man aged 18 to 30 who had recovered from COVID-19.

Worth noting for this clone: In the same sample, other DNA sequences code for this CDR3. V usage is TRBV18 and J usage is TRBJ1-1; no clear D. This CDR3 has 13 amino acids. V shed 5 bases and J shed 3 bases, with 10 bases lying between them. Germline CDR1 KGHSH, CDR2 LQKENI. The CDR3 here is CASSATRDTEAFF. DNA for the CDR3: TGTGCCAGCTCAGCGACCCGGGACACTGAAGCTTTCTTT.

The chain employs TRBV30 and TRBJ1-5; tentatively, D is TRBD1 (5 bases). The CDR3 totals 14 residues. The V and J ends lost 3 bases and 7 bases respectively, with 16 bases between them. From germline, CDR1 is GTSNPN and CDR2 SVGIG (reference sequence). The CDR3 spells CAWSDLRETQPQHF. The CDR3 DNA follows: TGTGCCTGGAGCGACCTCAGGGAAACGCAGCCCCAGCATTTT.

V usage is TRBV11-2 and J usage is TRBJ2-7; 10 bases fit TRBD2. CDR1 SGHAT and CDR2 FQNNGV come from the germline V gene. Unmatched junction bases numbered 5, after V lost 3 bases and J lost 0 bases. This CDR3 has 16 amino acids. The CDR3 region is CASSFQLAGASYEQYF. The CDR3, as DNA: TGTGCCAGCAGCTTCCAGCTAGCGGGGGCCTCCTACGAGCAGTACTTC.

The chain joins TRBV5-4 to TRBJ2-7; 7 bases match TRBD2. There are 14 residues in the CDR3. Trimming removed 7 bases from V and 4 bases from J; junction bases left unmatched: 11. The V gene's germline CDR1 is SGHNT and CDR2 YYREEE (reference sequence). The CDR3 DNA reads TGTGCCAGCTCTGATGGGGGGGGAAGGTACGAGCAGTACTTC. It yields the protein CASSDGGGRYEQYF.

The chain combines TRBV28 with TRBJ2-7; D remains ambiguous. The CDR3 consists of 13 residues. V was trimmed by 2 bases and J by 4 bases, leaving 9 bases between them. Germline CDR1 is MDHEN and CDR2 is SYDVKM. CDR3 region: CASSLLSAYEQYF. CDR3 nucleotides: TGTGCCAGCAGTTTACTTTCCGCGTACGAGCAGTACTTC.

The V call is TRBV12-3 or TRBV12-4, the J call TRBJ1-1; D not resolved. The V and J ends lost 7 bases and 1 base respectively, with 10 bases between them. This CDR3 spans 13 amino acids. CDR3 protein: CASNLKRNTEAFF. CDR3 nucleotide sequence: TGTGCCAGCAACCTTAAGCGGAACACTGAAGCTTTCTTT.

This chain uses TRBV27 with TRBJ2-7; 7 nucleotides match TRBD2. Germline V gives CDR1 MNHEY, CDR2 SMNVEV (reference sequence). This CDR3 spans 15 amino acids. J lost 0 bases, V lost 2 bases, and 4 bases had no gene match. For the CDR3, the DNA is TGTGCCAGCAGTTTAGCGCGGGGGAGCTCCTACGAGCAGTACTTC. The encoded protein is CASSLARGSSYEQYF.

The CDR3: CASSLDSGGDGNQPQHF. The CDR3 DNA is TGTGCCAGCAGCTTAGACTCAGGAGGGGACGGGAATCAGCCCCAGCATTTT. V is TRBV7-2 and J is TRBJ1-5; maybe TRBD1 (5 bases). V was cut by 1 base and J by 4 bases, with 17 bases left in between. The CDR3 runs to 17 residues. Germline CDR1 reads SGHTA; CDR2 reads FQGNSA.

V is TRBV5-1 and J is TRBJ2-7; 8 bases are a match to TRBD1. The CDR3 totals 14 residues. With 5 bases clipped from V and 3 bases from J, the junction kept 7 bases outside the gene matches. Per the germline V gene, CDR1 is SGHRS and CDR2 is YFSETQ. The CDR3 spells CASRDRADFYEQYF. The CDR3 region has the DNA TGCGCCAGCAGGGACAGGGCTGACTTCTACGAGCAGTACTTC.

The rearrangement uses TRBV18 and TRBJ1-1, with TRBD1 matching 9 bases. Germline assignment: CDR1 KGHSH and CDR2 LQKENI. CDR3 size: 14 residues. The J segment lost 7 bases and the V segment lost 3 bases, leaving 6 bases of the junction unmatched. Here the CDR3 reads CASSPITGGGEAFF. CDR3 nucleotide sequence: TGTGCCAGCTCACCCATAACAGGGGGCGGTGAAGCTTTCTTT.

The rearrangement joins TRBV4-3 to TRBJ2-4; 10 bases are a match to TRBD2. Germline V gene lookup returns CDR1 LGHNA and CDR2 YSLEER. The CDR3 spans 19 residues. V lost 1 base and J lost 0; bases outside the gene matches: 9. CDR3 protein: CASSQAPGTSDLAKNIQYF. DNA of the CDR3: TGCGCCAGCAGCCAAGCCCCGGGGACTAGCGACCTAGCCAAAAACATTCAGTACTTC.

This clone was counted a few times. The CDR3 spells CATSRDLREQETQYF. CDR3 bases: TGTGCCACCAGCAGAGATCTAAGAGAGCAAGAGACCCAGTACTTC. The chain joins TRBV15 to TRBJ2-5; D not resolved. The length of the CDR3 is 15 residues. V was trimmed by 0 bases and J by 2 bases, leaving 10 bases between them. Germline lookup yields CDR1 LNHNV and CDR2 YYDKDF (reference sequence).

DNA of the CDR3: TGTGCCAGCAGACCCAAGGTGAAGGAGGCCGAGCAGTACTTC. Encoded protein: CASRPKVKEAEQYF. V and J are TRBV6-5 and TRBJ2-7, with D perhaps matching TRBD2 (5 bases). CDR3 length equals 14 residues. V shed 6 bases and J shed 6 bases, with 18 bases lying between them. Germline V gene sequence: CDR1 MNHEY, CDR2 SVGAGI.

This sequence joins TRBV3-1 (or the pseudogene TRBV3-2) and TRBJ2-1, with unresolved D. CDR1 and CDR2 (germline): LGHDT, YNNKEL (reference sequence). Deletions cut 5 bases from V and 4 bases from J, with 3 bases between. This CDR3 is 11 amino acids long. CDR3 residues: CASSYYNEQFF. The CDR3 DNA reads TGTGCCAGCAGCTATTACAATGAGCAGTTCTTC.

The J gene is TRBJ2-7, the V gene TRBV11-2; 10 bases fit TRBD1. CDR1 SGHAT and CDR2 FQNNGV come from the germline V gene. The CDR3 loop spans 13 amino acids. V trimming: 8 bases; J trimming: 3 bases; junction bases outside the gene matches: 4. CDR3 coding DNA: TGTGCCAGCTGCCGGGACAGGGGCTACGAGCAGTACTTC. This translates into CASCRDRGYEQYF.

V usage is TRBV7-9 and J usage is TRBJ2-5, with D hard to call. This CDR3 contains 15 residues. The V gene lost 2 bases and the J gene lost 1 base, with 11 bases spanning the gap. Germline CDR1 SEHNR, CDR2 FQNEAQ (reference sequence). This CDR3 reads CASSLSSGLQETQYF. The CDR3 DNA sequence: TGTGCCAGCAGCTTAAGCTCAGGCCTCCAAGAGACCCAGTACTTC.

As regards this clone: The junction shows a germline mismatch at one end, possibly a read error. The chain joins TRBV6-6 to TRBJ1-5; D unclear. There are 15 residues in the CDR3. Germline values: CDR1 MNHNY, CDR2 SVGAGI (reference sequence). CDR3: CASSHSDTPYQPQHF. For the CDR3, the DNA is TGTGCCAGCAGTCACTCCGACACTCCTTATCAGCCCCAGCATTTT.

The CDR3, as DNA: TGTGCCAGCAGTCCCCCCCCGAAAGAGATTTGGACAGGGGACAATGAGCAGTTCTTC. Its translation is CASSPPPKEIWTGDNEQFF. The genes are TRBV28 and TRBJ2-1, with 9 bases matching TRBD1. This CDR3 is 19 amino acids long. Trimming removed 5 bases from V and 5 bases from J; junction bases left unmatched: 19. Germline CDR1 reads MDHEN; CDR2 reads SYDVKM. Full variable domain (remainder filled in from reference TRBV28 and TRBJ2-1): DVKVTQSSRYLVKRTGEKVFLECVQDMDHENMFWYRQDPGLGLRLIYFSYDVKMKEKGDIPEGYSVSREKKERFSLILESASTNQTSMYLCASSPPPKEIWTGDNEQFFGPGTRLTVL.

This chain uses TRBV3-1 (or the pseudogene TRBV3-2) with TRBJ2-2, with a weak D call TRBD1 (5 bases). V lost 2 bases to trimming and J lost 0 bases, with 10 bases between them. Germline-derived CDR1 and CDR2 are LGHDT and YNNKEL (reference sequence). The CDR3 consists of 16 residues. The CDR3 loop reads CASSQLTATNTGELFF. CDR3 nucleotide sequence: TGTGCCAGCAGCCAACTGACAGCGACGAACACCGGGGAGCTGTTTTTT.

This rearrangement joins TRBV19 to TRBJ2-7, with 7 positions matching TRBD2. Germline-derived CDR1 and CDR2 are LNHDA and SQIVND (reference sequence). Germline trimming cut 1 base from V and 3 bases from J; bases unmatched to any gene: 12. The CDR3 loop spans 17 amino acids. The CDR3 DNA reads TGTGCCAGTAGTATAGGGGGGGAGGGCCTGAGTTACTACGAGCAGTACTTC. Encoded protein: CASSIGGEGLSYYEQYF. The full variable domain, rest sourced from reference TRBV19 and TRBJ2-7, is DGGITQSPKYLFRKEGQNVTLSCEQNLNHDAMYWYRQDPGQGLRLIYYSQIVNDFQKGDIAEGYSVSREKKESFPLTVTSAQKNPTAFYLCASSIGGEGLSYYEQYFGPGTRLTVT.

The chain recombines TRBV7-9 with TRBJ2-7; no firm D call. Germline CDR1 is SEHNR and CDR2 is FQNEAQ (reference sequence). The CDR3 totals 13 residues. The V end lost 3 bases, the J end lost 6 bases, and 12 bases lay between the germline ends. The CDR3 protein is CASSFSGLTEQYF. The CDR3 DNA follows: TGTGCCAGCAGCTTCTCAGGTCTCACCGAGCAGTACTTC.

The chain uses TRBV5-1 and TRBJ2-3, with D maybe TRBD2 (5 bases). Germline V gene lookup returns CDR1 SGHRS and CDR2 YFSETQ. The CDR3 runs 14 residues. The V and J ends lost 4 bases and 0 bases respectively, with 9 bases between them. The CDR3: CASSPRGSTDTQYF. In nucleotides, the CDR3 is TGCGCCAGCAGCCCCCGGGGTAGCACAGATACGCAGTATTTT.

This sequence joins TRBV9 and TRBJ1-4; 7 bases are shared with TRBD1. The trim removed 4 bases at V and 2 bases at J, leaving 5 bases unmatched. Germline CDR1 is SGDLS and CDR2 is YYNGEE. The CDR3 runs to 15 residues. In nucleotides, the CDR3 is TGTGCCAGCAGCCGACAGGGCTCGACTAATGAAAAACTGTTTTTT. Protein sequence: CASSRQGSTNEKLFF.

This clone was counted between two and nine times. J is TRBJ2-1 and V is TRBV30; 8 nucleotides align to TRBD2. Germline V CDR1 and CDR2: GTSNPN, SVGIG (reference sequence). This CDR3 contains 11 residues. Germline trimming cut 2 bases from V and 9 bases from J; bases unmatched to any gene: 0. This chain's CDR3 is CAWSSGGEQFF. For the CDR3, the DNA is TGTGCCTGGAGTAGCGGGGGTGAGCAGTTCTTC.

This chain links TRBV5-6 with TRBJ2-7; possibly TRBD2 for D (5 bases). This CDR3 has 14 residues. V dropped 4 bases and J dropped 4 bases, with 15 bases sitting between them. The V gene's germline CDR1 is SGHDT and CDR2 YYEEEE. DNA of the CDR3: TGTGCCAGCAGCCCCAGGAGCGGTAGGTACGAGCAGTACTTC. The encoded protein is CASSPRSGRYEQYF.